A selection of T cell receptor beta chains follows, all from one sample in a study of cytomegalovirus exposure and HLA in healthy donors. The table came from immunoSEQ multiplex PCR; TCRdb's copy has only in-frame clones and leaves some out. This sample's clone table lists 180,000 or so clones. The sequenced sample was PBMCs. These receptor sequences come from a woman under 30 in good health and CMV-seropositive. CDR3s include the opening cysteine and the closing phenylalanine or tryptophan. A D gene is named only where the DNA matches it firmly.

J,D,V,DNA,CDR3
TRBJ1-6,-,TRBV6-1,TGTGCCAGCACCTCCGGGAATTCACCCCTCCACTTT,CASTSGNSPLHF
TRBJ1-1,-,TRBV5-1,TGCGCCAGCCGATGGCGGGACACTGAAGCTTTCTTT,CASRWRDTEAFF
TRBJ2-7,TRBD2,TRBV7-7,TGTGCTAGCAGCTTACGAAGCGGGAACTCCTACGAGCAGTACTTC,CASSLRSGNSYEQYF
TRBJ1-6,TRBD1,TRBV19,TGTGCCAGTAGTACCTCGACAGGGAGCCTTTATAATTCGCCCCTCCACTTT,CASSTSTGSLYNSPLHF
TRBJ1-2,-,TRBV4-1,TGCGCCAGCAGCCAAGATCCCTACCGTAGAGATGGCTACACCTTC,CASSQDPYRRDGYTF
TRBJ1-1,-,TRBV2,TGTGCCAGCAGTGAACCACGGGACACAAATTTGAACACTGAAGCTTTCTTT,CASSEPRDTNLNTEAFF
TRBJ2-1,-,TRBV5-1,TGCGCCAGCAGCTTACAGACACCCTCCTACAATGAGCAGTTCTTC,CASSLQTPSYNEQFF
TRBJ1-2,-,TRBV18,TGTGCCAGCTCCGATCCTTTGACTTCCCGAGGCTACACCTTC,CASSDPLTSRGYTF
TRBJ1-1,TRBD1,TRBV5-4,TGTGCCAGCACCACGGACAGGGTTACCACTGAAGCTTTCTTT,CASTTDRVTTEAFF
TRBJ1-2,-,TRBV4-3,TGCGCCAGCAGCCAAGATAGGGGTACCGGCTACACCTTC,CASSQDRGTGYTF
TRBJ2-2,-,TRBV5-1,TGCGCCAGCAGCTTGTCTAGCTTCGCCGGGGAGCTGTTTTTT,CASSLSSFAGELFF
TRBJ1-6,-,TRBV6-5,TGTGCCAGCAGTTATGACGGGGAACGGGGTTCACCCCTCCACTTT,CASSYDGERGSPLHF
TRBJ2-1,TRBD2,TRBV5-1,TGCGCCAGCAGCTTTGGCGCTAGCGGGCACTCCTACAATGAGCAGTTCTTC,CASSFGASGHSYNEQFF
TRBJ1-1,-,TRBV29-1,TGCAGCGTTGACGCAGTGAACACTGAAGCTTTCTTT,CSVDAVNTEAFF
TRBJ1-1,-,TRBV28,TGTGCCAGCAGACGACAGGCGAACACTGAAGCTTTCTTT,CASRRQANTEAFF
TRBJ2-5,TRBD2,TRBV5-1,TGCGCCAGCAGCTCCAGCGGGAGGCAAGAGACCCAGTACTTC,CASSSSGRQETQYF
TRBJ2-7,TRBD1,TRBV11-3,TGTGCCAGCAGTCCCAGGGGGTACGAGCAGTACTTC,CASSPRGYEQYF
TRBJ2-7,TRBD2,TRBV30,TGTGCCTGGAGTGCTCCTAGCGGGAGGGCACACGAGCAGTACTTC,CAWSAPSGRAHEQYF
TRBJ1-6,-,TRBV6-6,TGTGCCAGCAGTTCCCCCCCCAGGGGAGAATCACCCCTCCACTTT,CASSSPPRGESPLHF
TRBJ2-3,TRBD2,TRBV27,TGTGCCAGCAGTTTTAGCGGGAGAGTAACAGATACGCAGTATTTT,CASSFSGRVTDTQYF
TRBJ2-3,TRBD1,TRBV5-1,TGCGCCAGCAGCTCCGTACAGGGGAGCCTCACAGATACGCAGTATTTT,CASSSVQGSLTDTQYF
TRBJ2-5,TRBD2,TRBV5-1,TGCGCCAGCAGCGGACTAGCGGGGTCAGAGACCCAGTACTTC,CASSGLAGSETQYF
TRBJ2-3,-,TRBV20-1,TGCAGTGCTGGCCTCGCAGATACGCAGTATTTT,CSAGLADTQYF
TRBJ2-1,TRBD2,TRBV7-9,TGTGCCAGCAGCCCCCGAGCGGGAGGGACCGGTGAGCAGTTCTTC,CASSPRAGGTGEQFF
TRBJ2-7,-,TRBV6-1,TGTGCCAGCAGTGAAGCGGGGCAGGCTGGCTCCTACGAGCAGTACTTC,CASSEAGQAGSYEQYF
TRBJ2-3,TRBD2,TRBV13,TGTGCCAGCAGCTTAGGCCCGTACGGGGGGGGTTATACGCAGTATTTT,CASSLGPYGGGYTQYF
TRBJ2-7,-,TRBV7-6,TGTGCCAGCAGCTTAGGCGTAAGGGGATTCTCCTACGAGCAGTACTTC,CASSLGVRGFSYEQYF
TRBJ1-2,-,TRBV4-1,TGCGCCAGCAGCCAAGAATCGGCAGGTGACTATGGCTACACCTTC,CASSQESAGDYGYTF
TRBJ1-4,TRBD1,TRBV25-1,TGTGCCTGCAGTGATAATTCGGGACAGATTAATGAAAAACTGTTTTTT,CACSDNSGQINEKLFF
TRBJ2-7,TRBD2,TRBV27,TGTGCCAGCAGCCCCGGACTAGTAGGTGCCTACGAGCAGTACTTC,CASSPGLVGAYEQYF
TRBJ2-1,-,TRBV6-4,TGTGCCAGCAGTGACGAAGGTGGGACTCACAATGAGCAGTTCTTC,CASSDEGGTHNEQFF
TRBJ2-7,TRBD1,TRBV2,TGTGCCAGCAGTGACAGAGACAGGGTCTACGACGAGCAGTACTTC,CASSDRDRVYDEQYF
TRBJ2-3,TRBD2,TRBV25-1,TGTGCCAGCAGGCTAGCGGGGGGCACAGATACGCAGTATTTT,CASRLAGGTDTQYF